Listed here is a single T cell receptor (beta chain). TCRdb's copy holds only in-frame clones and misses some; the assay was immunoSEQ multiplex PCR. Of a few hundred thousand clones in the sample, less than 90% were seen once. The sample originates from a study of blood T cell repertoires in COVID-19. Study-level background: Samples representing acute and convalescent COVID-19 were sourced from the United States, Italy and Spain. Sample material is recorded as cDNA or gDNA derived from T cells, B-cell-depleted T cells, or PBMCs.

Trimming cost V 1 base and J 4 bases, with 17 bases left between them. The CDR3 is made up of 16 amino acids. CDR1 is SGHRS, CDR2 YFSETQ, per germline. The TCR was taken from a woman between 45 and 60 years old who had recovered from COVID-19. Sequencing used PBMCs or T cells enriched from blood (not recorded which). The chain recombines TRBV5-1 with TRBJ1-1; D not resolved. The CDR3 reads CASSLRTKGEGTEAFF. CDR3 sequence (DNA): TGCGCCAGCAGCTTGCGTACGAAGGGCGAGGGCACTGAAGCTTTCTTT.